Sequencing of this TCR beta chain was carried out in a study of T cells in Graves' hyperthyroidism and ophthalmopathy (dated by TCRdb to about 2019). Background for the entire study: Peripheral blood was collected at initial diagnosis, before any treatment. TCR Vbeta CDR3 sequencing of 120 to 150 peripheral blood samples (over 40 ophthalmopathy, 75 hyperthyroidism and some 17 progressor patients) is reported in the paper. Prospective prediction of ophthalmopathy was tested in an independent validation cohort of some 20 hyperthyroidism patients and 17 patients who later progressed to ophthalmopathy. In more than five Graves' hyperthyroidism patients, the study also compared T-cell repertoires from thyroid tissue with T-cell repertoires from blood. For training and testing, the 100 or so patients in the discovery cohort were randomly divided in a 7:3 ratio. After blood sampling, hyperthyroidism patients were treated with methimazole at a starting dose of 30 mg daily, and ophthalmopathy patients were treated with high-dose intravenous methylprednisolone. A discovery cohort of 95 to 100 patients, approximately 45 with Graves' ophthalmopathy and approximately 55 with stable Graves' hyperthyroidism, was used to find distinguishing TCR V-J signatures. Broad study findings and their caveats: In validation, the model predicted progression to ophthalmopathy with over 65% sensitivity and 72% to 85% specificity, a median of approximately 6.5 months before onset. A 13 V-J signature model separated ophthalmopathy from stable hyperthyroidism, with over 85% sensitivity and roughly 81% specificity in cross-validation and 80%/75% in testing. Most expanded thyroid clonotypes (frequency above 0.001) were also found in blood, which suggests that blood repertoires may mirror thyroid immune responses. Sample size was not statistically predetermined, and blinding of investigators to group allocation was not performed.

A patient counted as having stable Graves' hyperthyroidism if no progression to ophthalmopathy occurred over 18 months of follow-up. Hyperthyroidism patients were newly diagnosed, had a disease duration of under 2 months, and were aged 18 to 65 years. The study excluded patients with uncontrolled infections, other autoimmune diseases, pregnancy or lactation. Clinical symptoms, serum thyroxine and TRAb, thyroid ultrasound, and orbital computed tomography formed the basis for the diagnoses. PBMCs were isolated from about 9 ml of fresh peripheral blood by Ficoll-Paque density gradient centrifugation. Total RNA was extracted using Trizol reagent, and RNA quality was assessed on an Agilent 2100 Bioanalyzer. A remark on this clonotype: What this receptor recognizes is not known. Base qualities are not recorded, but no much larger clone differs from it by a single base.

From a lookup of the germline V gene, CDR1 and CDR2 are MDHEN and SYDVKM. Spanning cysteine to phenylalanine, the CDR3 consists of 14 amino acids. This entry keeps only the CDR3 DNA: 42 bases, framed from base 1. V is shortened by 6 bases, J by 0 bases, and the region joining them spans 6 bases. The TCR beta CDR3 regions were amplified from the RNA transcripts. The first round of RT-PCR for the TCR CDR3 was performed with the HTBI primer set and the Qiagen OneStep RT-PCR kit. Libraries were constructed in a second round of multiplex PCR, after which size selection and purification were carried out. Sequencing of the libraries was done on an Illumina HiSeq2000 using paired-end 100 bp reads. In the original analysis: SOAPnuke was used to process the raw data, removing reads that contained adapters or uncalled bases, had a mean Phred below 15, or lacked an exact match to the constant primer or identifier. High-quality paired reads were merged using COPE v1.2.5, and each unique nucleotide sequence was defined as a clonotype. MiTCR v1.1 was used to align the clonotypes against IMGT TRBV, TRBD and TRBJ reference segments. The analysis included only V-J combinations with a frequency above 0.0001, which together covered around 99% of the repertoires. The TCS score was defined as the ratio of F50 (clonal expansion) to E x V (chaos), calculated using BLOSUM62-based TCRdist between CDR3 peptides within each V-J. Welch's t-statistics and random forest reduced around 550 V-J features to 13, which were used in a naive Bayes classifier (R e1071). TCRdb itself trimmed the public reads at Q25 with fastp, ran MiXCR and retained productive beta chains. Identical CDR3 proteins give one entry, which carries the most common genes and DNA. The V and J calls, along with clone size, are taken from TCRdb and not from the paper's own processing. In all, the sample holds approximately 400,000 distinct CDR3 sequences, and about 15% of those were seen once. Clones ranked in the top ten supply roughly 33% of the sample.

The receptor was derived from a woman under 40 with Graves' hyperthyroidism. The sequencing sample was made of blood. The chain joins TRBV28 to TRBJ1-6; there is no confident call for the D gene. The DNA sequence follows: TGTGCCAGCAGCCCGAGCTCCTATAATTCACCCCTCCACTTT. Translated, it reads CASSPSSYNSPLHF.